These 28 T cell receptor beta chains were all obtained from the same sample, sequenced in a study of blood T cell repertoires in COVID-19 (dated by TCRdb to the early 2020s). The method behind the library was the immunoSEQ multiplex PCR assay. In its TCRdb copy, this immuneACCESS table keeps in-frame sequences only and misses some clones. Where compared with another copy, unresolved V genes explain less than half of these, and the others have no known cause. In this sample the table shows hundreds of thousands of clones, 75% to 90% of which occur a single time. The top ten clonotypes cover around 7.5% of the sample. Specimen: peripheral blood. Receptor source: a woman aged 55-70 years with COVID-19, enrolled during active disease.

For the CDR3, the DNA is TGTGCCAGCAGCCCCGACCGGGGGGGGTCTGGCACAGATACGCAGTATTTT. Encoded protein: CASSPDRGGSGTDTQYF. The chain uses TRBV2 and TRBJ2-3, with TRBD2 matching over 8 bases. This CDR3 contains 17 residues. J lost 1 base, V lost 6 bases, and 12 bases had no gene match. CDR1 and CDR2 (germline): SNHLY, FYNNEI.

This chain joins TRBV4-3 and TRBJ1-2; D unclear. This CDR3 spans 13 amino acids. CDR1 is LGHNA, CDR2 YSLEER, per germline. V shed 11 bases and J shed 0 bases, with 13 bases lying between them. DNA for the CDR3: TGCGCCCCCCGAGGGCGAACTAACTATGGCTACACCTTC. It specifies CAPRGRTNYGYTF.

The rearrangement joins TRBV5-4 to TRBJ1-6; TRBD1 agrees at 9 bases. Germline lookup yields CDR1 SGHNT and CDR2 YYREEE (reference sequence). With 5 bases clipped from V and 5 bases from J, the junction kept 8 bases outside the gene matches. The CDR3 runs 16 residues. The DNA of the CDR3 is TGTGCCAGCAGTCAAAGGGGACAGGGAAATAATTCACCCCTCCACTTT. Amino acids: CASSQRGQGNNSPLHF. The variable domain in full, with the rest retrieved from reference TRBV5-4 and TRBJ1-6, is ETGVTQSPTHLIKTRGQQVTLRCSSQSGHNTVSWYQQALGQGPQFIFQYYREEENGRGNFPPRFSGLQFPNYSSELNVNALELDDSALYLCASSQRGQGNNSPLHFGNGTRLTVT.

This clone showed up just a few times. CDR3 DNA: TGTGCCAGCAGCGGGCGCTGGACAGGTCAGAATGGCTACACCTTC. It is translated as CASSGRWTGQNGYTF. The V gene is TRBV5-4, the J gene TRBJ1-2, with 7 bases aligning to TRBD1. J lost 6 bases, V lost 4 bases, and 12 bases had no gene match. This CDR3 contains 15 residues. CDR1 and CDR2 from the germline V gene are SGHNT and YYREEE (reference sequence).

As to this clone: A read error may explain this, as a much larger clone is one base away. The CDR3 loop is CASSLDSNYGYTF. Here the CDR3 DNA reads TGTGCCAGCAGCCTCGACAGTAACTATGGCTACACCTTC. This chain connects TRBV7-9 to TRBJ1-2; tentatively, D is TRBD1 (5 bases). Germline V gene sequence: CDR1 SEHNR, CDR2 FQNEAQ (reference sequence). Trimming took 5 bases from V and 1 from J, leaving 8 bases between them. The CDR3 is made up of 13 amino acids.

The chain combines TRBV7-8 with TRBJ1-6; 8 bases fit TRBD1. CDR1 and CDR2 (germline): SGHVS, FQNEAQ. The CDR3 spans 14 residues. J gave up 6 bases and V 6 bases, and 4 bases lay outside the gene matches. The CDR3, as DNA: TGTGCCAGCAGTCCACAGGGGGGTAATTCACCCCTCCACTTT. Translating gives CASSPQGGNSPLHF.

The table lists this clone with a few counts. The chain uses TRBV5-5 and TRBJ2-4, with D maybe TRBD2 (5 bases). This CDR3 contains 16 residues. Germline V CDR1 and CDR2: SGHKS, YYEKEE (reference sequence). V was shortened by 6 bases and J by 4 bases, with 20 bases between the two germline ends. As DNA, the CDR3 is TGTGCCAGCATCGTCGCGGTAATGGGCGGGAAAAACATTCAGTACTTC. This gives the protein CASIVAVMGGKNIQYF.

The CDR3 spells CASSYLAGEGTDTQYF. DNA of the CDR3: TGTGCCAGCAGCTACCTAGCGGGGGAGGGTACAGATACGCAGTATTTT. V gene TRBV7-3 combines with J gene TRBJ2-3; TRBD2 aligns across 10 bases. The CDR3 has 16 residues. V lost 4 bases, J lost 3 bases, and 7 bases stayed unmatched. Germline V gene data show CDR1 as SGHTA and CDR2 as FQGTGA.

CDR3 nucleotides: TGTGCCAGCAGCCGACTAGACAGGGGGTCTGAAAAACTGTTTTTT. Its translation is CASSRLDRGSEKLFF. The chain joins TRBV5-6 to TRBJ1-4; 9 bases line up with TRBD1. There are 15 residues in the CDR3. Germline lookup yields CDR1 SGHDT and CDR2 YYEEEE. The V segment lost 4 bases and the J segment 7 bases; nucleotides outside the gene matches: 8. The full variable domain, in which reference TRBV5-6 and TRBJ1-4 provide the parts outside the CDR3, is DAGVTQSPTHLIKTRGQQVTLRCSPKSGHDTVSWYQQALGQGPQFIFQYYEEEERQRGNFPDRFSGHQFPNYSSELNVNALLLGDSALYLCASSRLDRGSEKLFFGSGTQLSVL.

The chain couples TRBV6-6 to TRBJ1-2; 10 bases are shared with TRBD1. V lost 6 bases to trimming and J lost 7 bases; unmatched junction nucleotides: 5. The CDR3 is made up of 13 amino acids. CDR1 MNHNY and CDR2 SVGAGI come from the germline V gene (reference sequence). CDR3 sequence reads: CASSPDRGPGYTF. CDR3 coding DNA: TGTGCCAGCAGCCCCGACAGGGGGCCTGGCTACACCTTC.

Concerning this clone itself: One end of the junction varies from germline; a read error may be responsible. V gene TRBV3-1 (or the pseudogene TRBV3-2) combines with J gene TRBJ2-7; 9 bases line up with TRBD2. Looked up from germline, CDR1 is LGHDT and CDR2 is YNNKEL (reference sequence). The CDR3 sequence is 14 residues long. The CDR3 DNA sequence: TGTGCCAGCAGCCAAGATAATTTGGCTAGCGGGGTTTGCTTC. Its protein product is CASSQDNLASGVCF.

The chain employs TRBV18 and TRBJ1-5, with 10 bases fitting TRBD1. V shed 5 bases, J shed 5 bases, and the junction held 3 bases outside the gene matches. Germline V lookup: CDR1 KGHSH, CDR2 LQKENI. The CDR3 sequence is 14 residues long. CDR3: CASSTGTGDQPQHF. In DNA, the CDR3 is TGTGCCAGCTCAACCGGGACAGGGGATCAGCCCCAGCATTTT.

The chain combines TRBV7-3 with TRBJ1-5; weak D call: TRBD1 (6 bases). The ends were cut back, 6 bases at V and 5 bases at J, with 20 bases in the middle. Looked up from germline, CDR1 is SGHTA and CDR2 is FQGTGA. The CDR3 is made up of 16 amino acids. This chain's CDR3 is CASSSLYGQIDQPQHF. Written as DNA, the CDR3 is TGTGCCAGCAGTTCCCTTTACGGACAGATCGATCAGCCCCAGCATTTT. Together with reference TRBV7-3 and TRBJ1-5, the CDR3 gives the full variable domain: GAGVSQTPSNKVTEKGKYVELRCDPISGHTALYWYRQSLGQGPEFLIYFQGTGAADDSGLPNDRFFAVRPEGSVSTLKIQRTERGDSAVYLCASSSLYGQIDQPQHFGDGTRLSIL.

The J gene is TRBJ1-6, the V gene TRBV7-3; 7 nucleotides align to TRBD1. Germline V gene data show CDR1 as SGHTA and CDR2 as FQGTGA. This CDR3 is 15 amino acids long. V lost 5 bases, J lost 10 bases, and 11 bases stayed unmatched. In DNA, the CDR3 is TGTGCCAGCAGCACGACACAGGGGCCAGAGTCACCCCTCCACTTT. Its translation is CASSTTQGPESPLHF.

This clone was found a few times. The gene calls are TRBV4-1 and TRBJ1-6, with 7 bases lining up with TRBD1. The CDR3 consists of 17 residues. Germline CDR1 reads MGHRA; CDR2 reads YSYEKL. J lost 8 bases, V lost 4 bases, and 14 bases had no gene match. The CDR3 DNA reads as TGCGCCAGCAGCCGAGAGACCTCCGGGACAGCTTATTCACCCCTCCACTTT. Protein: CASSRETSGTAYSPLHF.

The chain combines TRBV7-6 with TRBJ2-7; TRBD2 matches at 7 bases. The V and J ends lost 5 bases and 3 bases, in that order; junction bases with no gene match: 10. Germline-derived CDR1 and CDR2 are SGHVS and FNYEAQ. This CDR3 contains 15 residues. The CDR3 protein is CASSPGTNLIYEQYF. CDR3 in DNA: TGTGCCAGCAGCCCCGGGACTAACCTTATCTACGAGCAGTACTTC.

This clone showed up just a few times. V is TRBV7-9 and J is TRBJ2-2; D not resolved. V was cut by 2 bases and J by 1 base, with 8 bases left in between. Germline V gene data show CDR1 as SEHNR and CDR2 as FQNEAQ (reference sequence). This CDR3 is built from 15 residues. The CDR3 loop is CASSLTPGNTGELFF. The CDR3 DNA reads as TGTGCCAGCAGCTTAACCCCCGGGAACACCGGGGAGCTGTTTTTT.

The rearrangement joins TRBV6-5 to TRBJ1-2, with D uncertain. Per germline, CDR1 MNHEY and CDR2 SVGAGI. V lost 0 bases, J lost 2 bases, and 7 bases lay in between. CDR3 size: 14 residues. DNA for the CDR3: TGTGCCAGCAGTTACTCGGGCAGGAACTATGGCTACACCTTC. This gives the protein CASSYSGRNYGYTF.

The CDR3 spells CASSILGQGGTEAFF. The CDR3 DNA is TGTGCCAGTAGTATATTGGGACAGGGGGGCACTGAAGCTTTCTTT. The genes are TRBV19 and TRBJ1-1; 11 positions match TRBD1. The V and J ends lost 2 bases and 4 bases, in that order; junction bases with no gene match: 3. The CDR3 loop spans 15 amino acids. Germline loops: CDR1 LNHDA, CDR2 SQIVND (reference sequence).

The CDR3, as DNA: TGTGCCAGCAGCCGGGACTTCGGATACAATGAGCAGTTCTTC. Protein sequence: CASSRDFGYNEQFF. This chain connects TRBV2 to TRBJ2-1; weak D call: TRBD2 (6 bases). CDR3 length equals 14 residues. Trimming removed 6 bases from V and 4 bases from J, with 13 bases in between. CDR1 and CDR2 (germline): SNHLY, FYNNEI.

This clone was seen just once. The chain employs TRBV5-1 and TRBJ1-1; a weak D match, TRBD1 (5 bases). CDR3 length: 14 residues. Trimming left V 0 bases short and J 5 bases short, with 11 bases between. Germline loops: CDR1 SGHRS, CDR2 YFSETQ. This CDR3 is CASSLVSPGTEAFF. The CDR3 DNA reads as TGCGCCAGCAGCTTGGTTAGCCCAGGGACTGAAGCTTTCTTT. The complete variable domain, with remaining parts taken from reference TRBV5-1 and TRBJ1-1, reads KAGVTQTPRYLIKTRGQQVTLSCSPISGHRSVSWYQQTPGQGLQFLFEYFSETQRNKGNFPGRFSGRQFSNSRSEMNVSTLELGDSALYLCASSLVSPGTEAFFGQGTRLTVV.

CDR3 loop: CASSYPHGLAGKGGELFF. CDR3 DNA: TGTGCCAGCAGTTACCCTCATGGACTAGCGGGGAAGGGCGGGGAGCTGTTTTTT. The chain combines TRBV6-2 or TRBV6-3 with TRBJ2-2; 12 bases are shared with TRBD2. V was pared by 2 bases and J by 7 bases, with 11 bases of the junction left unmatched. Germline assignment: CDR1 MNHEY and CDR2 SVGEGT. The length of the CDR3 is 18 residues.

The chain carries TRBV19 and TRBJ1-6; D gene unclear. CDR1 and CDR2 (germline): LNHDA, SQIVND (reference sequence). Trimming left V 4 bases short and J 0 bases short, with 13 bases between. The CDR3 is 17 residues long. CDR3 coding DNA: TGTGCCAGTAGTACGACGGGGTGGTACTCCTATAATTCACCCCTCCACTTT. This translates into CASSTTGWYSYNSPLHF.

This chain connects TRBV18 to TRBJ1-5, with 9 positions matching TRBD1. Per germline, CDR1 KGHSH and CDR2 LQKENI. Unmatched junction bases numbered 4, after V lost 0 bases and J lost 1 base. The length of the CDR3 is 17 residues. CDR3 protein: CASSPPLGQGSNQPQHF. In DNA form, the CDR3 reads TGTGCCAGCTCACCACCCCTGGGACAGGGCAGCAATCAGCCCCAGCATTTT.

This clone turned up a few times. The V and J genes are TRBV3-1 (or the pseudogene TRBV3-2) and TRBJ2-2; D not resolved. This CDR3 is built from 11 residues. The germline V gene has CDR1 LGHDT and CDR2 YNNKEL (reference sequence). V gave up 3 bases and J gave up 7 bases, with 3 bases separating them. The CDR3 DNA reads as TGTGCCAGCAGCCAGAGCGGGGAGCTGTTTTTT. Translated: CASSQSGELFF.

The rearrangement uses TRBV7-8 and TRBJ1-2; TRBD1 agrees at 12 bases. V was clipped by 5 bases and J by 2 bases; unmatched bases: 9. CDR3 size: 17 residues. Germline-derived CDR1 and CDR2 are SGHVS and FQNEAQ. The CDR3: CASSPFAGTGGNYGYTF. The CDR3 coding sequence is TGTGCCAGCAGCCCCTTCGCCGGGACAGGGGGCAACTATGGCTACACCTTC.

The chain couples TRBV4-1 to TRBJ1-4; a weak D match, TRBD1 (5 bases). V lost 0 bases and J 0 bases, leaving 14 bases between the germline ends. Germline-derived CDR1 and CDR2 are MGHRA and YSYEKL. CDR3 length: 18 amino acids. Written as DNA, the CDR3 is TGCGCCAGCAGCCAAGAAACCCAGGGCCCTGCAACTAATGAAAAACTGTTTTTT. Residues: CASSQETQGPATNEKLFF.

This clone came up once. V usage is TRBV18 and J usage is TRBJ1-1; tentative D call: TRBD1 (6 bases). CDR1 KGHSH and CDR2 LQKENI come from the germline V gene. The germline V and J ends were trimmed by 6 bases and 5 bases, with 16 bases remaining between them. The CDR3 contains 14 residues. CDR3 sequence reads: CASSRANRDTEAFF. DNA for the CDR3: TGTGCCAGCTCCCGGGCGAACAGGGATACTGAAGCTTTCTTT.